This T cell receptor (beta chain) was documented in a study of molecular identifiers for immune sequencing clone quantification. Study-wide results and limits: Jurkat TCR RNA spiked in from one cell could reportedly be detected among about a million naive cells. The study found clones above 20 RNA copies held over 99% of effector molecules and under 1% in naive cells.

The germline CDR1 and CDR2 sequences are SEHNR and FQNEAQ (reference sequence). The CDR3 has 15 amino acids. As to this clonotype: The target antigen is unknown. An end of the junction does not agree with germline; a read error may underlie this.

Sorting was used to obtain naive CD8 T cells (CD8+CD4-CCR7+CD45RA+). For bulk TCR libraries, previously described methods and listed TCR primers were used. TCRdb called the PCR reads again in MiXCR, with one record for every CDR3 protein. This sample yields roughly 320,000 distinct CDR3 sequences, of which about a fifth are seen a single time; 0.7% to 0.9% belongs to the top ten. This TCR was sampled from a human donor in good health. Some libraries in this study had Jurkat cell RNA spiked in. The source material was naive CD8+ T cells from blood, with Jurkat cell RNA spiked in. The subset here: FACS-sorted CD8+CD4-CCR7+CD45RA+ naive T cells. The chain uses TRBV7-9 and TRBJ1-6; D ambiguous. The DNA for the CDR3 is TGTGCCGGCAGCTTAGCTGTCTCCGCGGCATCACCCCTCCACTTT. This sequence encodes CAGSLAVSAASPLHF.